This is a list of T cell receptor beta chains from one sample in a study of blood T cell repertoires in COVID-19. TCRdb's table, derived via immunoSEQ multiplex PCR, lists solely in-frame clones and lacks some. The table has 65,000 to 70,000 clones, approximately 83% seen once. The sample comprised peripheral blood. Receptors were obtained from a woman in her fifties or sixties with acute or convalescent COVID-19. The CDR3 runs from the conserved cysteine through the conserved F or W. Each record gives: V gene, clone size, J gene, D gene, CDR3 DNA, CDR3 protein. D genes are given only for firm matches. Clone size is stated in some rows and not others, as once, few, many or a class when expanded.

>TRBV11-2|NA|TRBJ2-3|TRBD2
TGTGCCAGCAGTTTTACTGGACTAGCCACAGATACGCAGTATTTT
CASSFTGLATDTQYF
>TRBV6-5|NA|TRBJ2-7|TRBD2
TGTGCCAGCCTCGGACTAGCGCACTACGAGCAGTACTTC
CASLGLAHYEQYF
>TRBV2|NA|TRBJ2-7|NA
TGTGCCACCGGACTCATCCAGGAGCAGTACTTC
CATGLIQEQYF
>TRBV7-2|once|TRBJ1-6|TRBD1
TGTGCCAGCAGCTCGGCAGGGGGCTTTAGTTCACCCCTCCACTTT
CASSSAGGFSSPLHF
>TRBV5-1|few|TRBJ1-1|NA
TGCGCCAGCAGCATGCCGGGCAGGGTAGAGACTGAAGCTTTCTTT
CASSMPGRVETEAFF
>TRBV28|NA|TRBJ1-6|NA
TGTGCCAGCAGTTGGGAGGGGAGCTCCTATAATTCACCCCTCCACTTT
CASSWEGSSYNSPLHF
>TRBV2|NA|TRBJ1-6|NA
TGTGCCAGCAGTGAAGCGAGGGTTAATTCACCCCTCCACTTT
CASSEARVNSPLHF
>TRBV6-5|NA|TRBJ1-5|TRBD1
TGTGCCAGCAGCACAGGGGCCGTTAGCAATCAGCCCCAGCATTTT
CASSTGAVSNQPQHF
>TRBV18|NA|TRBJ1-2|NA
TGTGCCAGCTCACCGAGAGTGGAGCCTAACTATGGCTACACCTTC
CASSPRVEPNYGYTF
>TRBV5-1|NA|TRBJ2-3|TRBD1
TGCGCCAGCAGGCGGACAGGGGTACGCACAGATACGCAGTATTTT
CASRRTGVRTDTQYF
>TRBV27|few|TRBJ1-1|NA
TGTGCCAGCAGTTTAGGGCAGGGGTTAACTGAAGCTTTCTTT
CASSLGQGLTEAFF
>TRBV6-6|NA|TRBJ1-5|TRBD1
TGTGCCAGCAGTTTACAGGGGACCAATCAGCCCCAGCATTTT
CASSLQGTNQPQHF
>TRBV19|NA|TRBJ1-4|TRBD1
TGTGCCAGTAGTATAGAACACAGGGGAATCCTCGCAACTAATGAAAAACTGTTTTTT
CASSIEHRGILATNEKLFF
>TRBV27|NA|TRBJ2-7|TRBD1
TGTGCCAGCAGTTGGGACAGGTCCTACGAGCAGTACTTC
CASSWDRSYEQYF
>TRBV2|NA|TRBJ1-5|TRBD1
TGTGCCAGCAGGGGGACAGGGGGCAGAAATCAGCCCCAGCATTTT
CASRGTGGRNQPQHF
>TRBV4-2|NA|TRBJ1-2|TRBD1
TGTGCCAGCAGCCAAGTGGCAGGGGGCGGCTACACCTTC
CASSQVAGGGYTF